This TCR beta chain stems from a study of T cell responses to AZD1222 COVID-19 vaccine (dated by TCRdb to about 2021). Looking at the study overall: Because spike-specific TCR depth and breadth did not differ between the two schedules, AZD1222 recipients who got a second dose at roughly 4 weeks were pooled with those who got a second dose at roughly 12 weeks. Trial participants were enrolled by age into 18-55, 56-69 and 70-plus year subgroups, with approximately 150, 28 and 58 TCR-sequenced participants respectively. A total of approximately 230 trial participants underwent TCR sequencing, of whom 200 to 220 received two doses of AZD1222 and about 26 received two doses of the MenACWY control vaccine. Results and caveats for the whole study, not just this receptor: Participants were mostly white British and included more females than males, and it was suggested by the authors that clonal diversity may have been underestimated. The 56-69-year group was small, and its depth increase did not reach significance, likely because of low power. Conclusions about previously exposed vaccinees are limited, since just 6 or 7 AZD1222 recipients were seropositive for SARS-CoV-2 at baseline. The vaccine-associated CD4 TCRs covered the entire spike protein, and the dominant responses fell in regions 160-218 and 743-854. Reportedly, close to half of the unique spike-specific TCRs recognized epitopes lying outside the regions that are mutated in the B.1.351 and B.1.1.7 variants. A significant rise in spike-specific TCR breadth and depth was observed after two AZD1222 doses relative to day 0 and relative to MenACWY recipients. Because no samples from the day 14 peak response were available, repertoires could be characterized only after the peak T cell response.

The CDR3 regions of human TCRbeta chains were subjected to immunosequencing. As for the authors' bioinformatics: Repertoire TCRs were matched against a reference library of SARS-CoV-2-specific TCRs generated with the MIRA antigen-specificity platform. Breadth was defined as the fraction of unique TCRs that were SARS-CoV-2-associated, and depth was defined as the fraction of total T cells that were SARS-CoV-2-associated. Each spike-specific TCR was assigned to its reactive spike region and to a CD4 or CD8 class using the MIRA data. Log10-transformed breadth and depth values were compared by one-way ANOVA with Sidak's multiple comparisons tests. Imported from immuneACCESS, the table was reduced by TCRdb to in-frame sequences with V and J called. These copies leave out some clones; in studies compared against another copy, an unresolved V gene accounts for under half, and the cause of the remainder is not known. That table supplies the V and J calls and clone size; D and trimming were determined from the DNA. Within this sample are over 90,000 clones, with roughly nine tenths of them counted one time only. The biggest ten clones account for 5% of the sample.

Comment on this clone: Its antigen is unknown. No base qualities exist here, and no much larger clone lies one base off it.

CDR1 and CDR2 are read off the germline V gene (reference sequence) as LGHDT and YNNKEL. Relative to germline, V is missing 2 bases and J is missing 3 bases, with 9 bases of the junction outside any gene match. The CDR3 has 17 amino acids, counting the end cysteine and phenylalanine. Solely the CDR3 DNA is kept, with 51 bases framed from the first base. In the paper's terms, the time point label means: baseline before first vaccination. Vaccinee samples were obtained from the UK trials COV001 and COV002, which included a single-blind randomized controlled phase 2/3 trial of AZD1222 (ChAdOx1 nCoV-19) in healthy adults. Trial participant PBMC samples were collected at day 0 and day 28 after the second dose for TCRbeta chain sequencing.

The sequencing here drew on peripheral blood, taken on day 0 of AZD1222 vaccination. The rearrangement combines TRBV3-1 (or the pseudogene TRBV3-2) with TRBJ2-5; a stretch of 10 junction bases matches TRBD2. The sequence was obtained from an adult in good health. The nucleotide sequence is given as TGTGCCAGCAGCCAAAAAAAACTAGCGGGGACTAAAGAGACCCAGTACTTC. Translation gives CASSQKKLAGTKETQYF.